These 4 T cell receptor beta chains were sequenced from one sample in a study of shared clonotypes between healthy human individuals. TCRdb keeps only in-frame clones here, not all; method: immunoSEQ multiplex PCR. The sample contains about 1.5 million clones, approximately 98% of which appear only once. Sequencing was done on a sample of naive CD4+ T cells sorted from blood. Regarding subset: CD45RA+ positively selected. These receptors came from a young man in good health.

The rearrangement uses TRBV28 and TRBJ2-1; no definite D call. Trimming took 6 bases from V and 3 from J, leaving 12 bases between them. Germline-derived CDR1 and CDR2 are MDHEN and SYDVKM. This CDR3 is built from 14 residues. The CDR3 loop is CASRASRSYNEQFF. As DNA, the CDR3 is TGTGCCAGCAGGGCCTCGCGGAGCTACAATGAGCAGTTCTTC. The entire variable domain, with the rest obtained from reference TRBV28 and TRBJ2-1, is as follows: DVKVTQSSRYLVKRTGEKVFLECVQDMDHENMFWYRQDPGLGLRLIYFSYDVKMKEKGDIPEGYSVSREKKERFSLILESASTNQTSMYLCASRASRSYNEQFFGPGTRLTVL.

This chain connects TRBV7-2 to TRBJ2-7; D perhaps matches TRBD2 (5 bases). Trimming pared 4 bases from V and 2 bases from J, leaving 15 bases between. The germline V gene encodes CDR1 SGHTA and CDR2 FQGNSA. This CDR3 contains 15 residues. The CDR3 region has the DNA TGTGCCAGCAGCTGGACTGACGGTCAGCCCTACGAGCAGTACTTC. Translation: CASSWTDGQPYEQYF.

This clone was observed a single time. The chain recombines TRBV4-1 with TRBJ1-1, with 7 bases fitting TRBD1. This CDR3 comprises 17 residues. The ends lost 3 bases at V and 2 bases at J; junction bases unmatched: 12. Germline CDR1 is MGHRA and CDR2 is YSYEKL. The CDR3 protein is CASSQEIPGGLNTEAFF. The DNA of the CDR3 is TGCGCCAGCAGCCAGGAGATTCCAGGGGGACTAAACACTGAAGCTTTCTTT.

The chain links TRBV11-2 to TRBJ2-1, with D unresolved. The CDR3 runs to 14 residues. Germline V lookup: CDR1 SGHAT, CDR2 FQNNGV. Trimming took off 1 base at V and 7 bases at J, with 11 bases between the two ends. The chain's CDR3 is CASSLGPAGNEQFF. The CDR3 DNA is TGTGCCAGCAGCTTAGGCCCTGCAGGAAATGAGCAGTTCTTC.